These T cell receptor beta chains were read from a single sample in a study of shared T cell receptors in the human thymus. The repertoire was sequenced with immunoSEQ multiplex PCR; TCRdb's copy has only in-frame clones and lacks some. The sample includes around 68,000 clones, 90% to 95% of them seen just once. Input material: thymocytes. These receptors were collected from a human donor. Both conserved end residues are part of each CDR3. Some rows have no size entry. The others give once, few or many, or a class for an expanded clone.

>TRBV7-2|-|TRBJ2-7
CASSRPGASGGARRYEQYF
>TRBV5-5|-|TRBJ1-5
CASSLATGEISTQHF
>TRBV6-1|-|TRBJ1-2
CASTPPRTDCYGYTF
>TRBV5-1|-|TRBJ1-2
CASSLESTGVVEGYTF
>TRBV5-1|-|TRBJ1-1
CASRRMRNTEAFF
>TRBV12-5|-|TRBJ1-3
CASRGGGSETGNTIYF
>TRBV7-6|-|TRBJ2-1
CASSFNQHNEQFF
>TRBV7-2|few|TRBJ2-3
CASSVSLAGVVDTQYF
>TRBV5-8|once|TRBJ1-5
CASSSPRGGNQPQHF
>TRBV6-6|-|TRBJ1-1
CATAPREVPPNTEAFF
>TRBV5-8|-|TRBJ2-3
CASSLGDRGRPDTQYF
>TRBV6-6|-|TRBJ1-6
CASGTAFYNSPLHF
>TRBV6-9|-|TRBJ2-7
CASSCPQTSGGAFHEQYF
>TRBV9|-|TRBJ2-5
CASSAGLAGGPSLETQYF
>TRBV7-2|-|TRBJ1-1
CASSLYSGSTRVANTEAFF
>TRBV7-2|-|TRBJ2-5
CASSSLGTGREGTQYF
>TRBV6-1|once|TRBJ1-3
CASSESIQKVGNTIYF
>TRBV5-1|-|TRBJ1-2
CASSLRDRPSNYGYTF
>TRBV4-2|-|TRBJ2-5
CASSQWDSKETQYF